Presented here are 13 T cell receptor beta chains from one specimen sequenced in a study of post-analysis software for immune sequencing data (dated by TCRdb to about 2015). Study-wide findings and limitations: Four to six TRBV segments, including TRBV5-6, TRBV5-1 and TRBV20-1, were significantly more frequent in patients than controls.

Library creation used PCR. TCRdb lists the instrument as Illumina HiSeq 2500. To reduce PCR and sequencing biases, unique molecular identifiers were incorporated into the TCR beta cDNA libraries. TCRdb handled the public reads itself, with Q25 trimming in fastp and clone calling in MiXCR, and kept productive beta chains. Each CDR3 protein gets just one entry, which takes the most common genes and DNA from the rows behind it. Across this sample there are approximately 350,000 distinct CDR3 sequences, with approximately 33% seen only once. The ten largest clones capture around 15% of the sample. These receptors' targets are unknown. The sequenced sample was blood. These receptors were collected from a girl aged 10-17 years with multiple sclerosis.

CDR3 coding DNA: TGTGCCAGCAGTCTTCCGACAGTGCTTAGCAATCAGCCCCAGCATTTT. Translated: CASSLPTVLSNQPQHF. V and J are TRBV28 and TRBJ1-5, with D perhaps matching TRBD1 (5 bases). Trimming left V 5 bases short and J 0 bases short, with 14 bases between. Germline values: CDR1 MDHEN, CDR2 SYDVKM. The CDR3 has 16 amino acids.

This clonotype was counted between two and nine times. The J gene is TRBJ2-1, the V gene TRBV11-2, with 10 bases matching TRBD2. Unmatched junction bases numbered 7, after V lost 0 bases and J lost 8 bases. The length of the CDR3 is 16 residues. The V gene's germline CDR1 is SGHAT and CDR2 FQNNGV. The CDR3 DNA is TGTGCCAGCAGCTTAGAAGATAGCGGGGGGATCTATGAGCAGTTCTTC. It encodes CASSLEDSGGIYEQFF. The full variable domain, completed using reference TRBV11-2 and TRBJ2-1, is EAGVAQSPRYKIIEKRQSVAFWCNPISGHATLYWYQQILGQGPKLLIQFQNNGVVDDSQLPKDRFSAERLKGVDSTLKIQPAKLEDSAVYLCASSLEDSGGIYEQFFGPGTRLTVL.

In regard to this clonotype: One end of the junction varies from germline; a read error may be responsible. The gene calls are TRBV12-3 or TRBV12-4 and TRBJ1-1, with a possible D match to TRBD1 (6 bases). The CDR3 sequence is 12 residues long. CDR3 nucleotides: TGTACCAGCACCTCACAGGGAGAGAGAGCTTTCTTT. Encoded protein: CTSTSQGERAFF.

The chain links TRBV4-1 to TRBJ1-4, with 7 nucleotides matching TRBD1. The trim removed 0 bases at V and 8 bases at J, leaving 9 bases unmatched. This CDR3 has 16 amino acids. CDR1 MGHRA and CDR2 YSYEKL come from the germline V gene. This CDR3 is CASSQDRGTVSEKLFF. The CDR3 DNA is TGCGCCAGCAGCCAAGATCGAGGGACAGTGAGCGAAAAACTGTTTTTT.

V gene TRBV6-2 or TRBV6-3 combines with J gene TRBJ2-5; perhaps TRBD1 as D (5 bases). This CDR3 has 15 amino acids. V was pared by 3 bases and J by 0 bases, with 11 bases between. Germline CDR1 is MNHEY and CDR2 is SVGEGT. This chain's CDR3 is CASSYAQGYQETQYF. Written as DNA, the CDR3 is TGTGCCAGCAGTTATGCCCAGGGCTACCAAGAGACCCAGTACTTC.

This clonotype has only a few counts. The CDR3 nucleotides are TGTGCCAGCAGTTACCGGGACATATACGACTCACCCCTCCACTTT. Protein: CASSYRDIYDSPLHF. The genes are TRBV6-2 or TRBV6-3 and TRBJ1-6; D may be TRBD1 (6 bases). Between the trimmed V and J ends, which lost 2 bases and 10 bases, there was a span of 15 bases. Germline V gives CDR1 MNHEY, CDR2 SVGEGT. The CDR3 consists of 15 residues.

In nucleotides, the CDR3 is TGTGCCAGCAGCTTACCCTATGGTGAAAAACTGTTTTTT. Its translation is CASSLPYGEKLFF. V is TRBV5-6 and J is TRBJ1-4; no clear D gene. The CDR3 length is 13 residues. Germline CDR1 reads SGHDT; CDR2 reads YYEEEE. The ends were cut back, 2 bases at V and 7 bases at J, with 9 bases in the middle.

A few counts support this clonotype. The chain carries TRBV2 and TRBJ2-6; D ambiguous. This CDR3 has 14 amino acids. Trimming took off 3 bases at V and 2 bases at J, with 5 bases between the two ends. Germline assignment: CDR1 SNHLY and CDR2 FYNNEI. CDR3 coding DNA: TGTGCCAGCAGTGACTCCCCTGGGGCCAACGTCCTGACTTTC. Translation: CASSDSPGANVLTF.

The chain joins TRBV2 to TRBJ1-2, with D uncertain. V gave up 0 bases and J gave up 4 bases, with 6 bases separating them. The germline V gene encodes CDR1 SNHLY and CDR2 FYNNEI. The CDR3 extends over 13 amino acids. CDR3: CASSEAALYGYTF. The CDR3 DNA follows: TGTGCCAGCAGTGAAGCAGCCCTCTATGGCTACACCTTC. The variable domain in full, with the rest retrieved from reference TRBV2 and TRBJ1-2, is EPEVTQTPSHQVTQMGQEVILRCVPISNHLYFYWYRQILGQKVEFLVSFYNNEISEKSEIFDDQFSVERPDGSNFTLKIRSTKLEDSAMYFCASSEAALYGYTFGSGTRLTVV.

This chain connects TRBV5-1 to TRBJ1-2, with a possible D match to TRBD1 (6 bases). CDR3 length: 14 amino acids. Trimming removed 0 bases from V and 4 bases from J, with 10 bases in between. Germline V gene data show CDR1 as SGHRS and CDR2 as YFSETQ. In DNA, the CDR3 is TGCGCCAGCAGCTTGGATACAGGGCCCTATGGCTACACCTTC. It codes for CASSLDTGPYGYTF.

This clonotype showed up just a few times. J is TRBJ1-5 and V is TRBV7-2; D might be TRBD1 (6 bases). The CDR3 extends over 16 amino acids. Germline assignment: CDR1 SGHTA and CDR2 FQGNSA. V was clipped by 4 bases and J by 0 bases, with 13 bases between them. CDR3 nucleotides: TGTGCCAGCAGCTCCGCGGGGGGCGGTAGCAATCAGCCCCAGCATTTT. It encodes CASSSAGGGSNQPQHF.

The chain uses TRBV29-1 and TRBJ2-7; D is perhaps TRBD1 or TRBD2 (5 bases each). The CDR3 spans 13 residues. V lost 2 bases to trimming and J lost 2 bases, with 10 bases between them. CDR1 is SQVTM, CDR2 ANQGSEA, per germline. CDR3 sequence reads: CSVERGDTYEQYF. CDR3 sequence (DNA): TGCAGCGTTGAAAGAGGGGATACCTACGAGCAGTACTTC.

This clonotype was recorded a few times. V and J are TRBV11-2 and TRBJ2-5; TRBD1 might be the D (7 bases). Germline CDR1 and CDR2: SGHAT and FQNNGV. The CDR3 has 16 residues. Trimming took 6 bases from V and 5 from J, leaving 22 bases between them. The CDR3, as DNA: TGTGCCAGCAGTTCCACGCAGGGGGGCCGTAGGGAGACCCAGTACTTC. This encodes CASSSTQGGRRETQYF.